This TCR beta chain comes out of a study of early T cells in non-severe SARS-CoV-2 infection. The overall study: Chains were not paired, and sequencing was done on bulk RNA from unsorted whole blood. Overall study findings and caveats: Using VDJdb, the matching emphasized anti-spike CD8 responses while missing private and CD4 specificities.

Points on this clonotype: Its target is unknown.

Individual cDNA molecules each received unique molecular identifiers attached to them. MiXCR was run by TCRdb on the 5' RACE reads, yielding one entry per CDR3 protein. The profile shows around 94,000 distinct CDR3 sequences, approximately 14% of them singletons. Trimming left V 3 bases short and J 6 bases short, with 9 bases between. The CDR3 spans 13 residues. The specimen sequenced was whole blood. The sequence was collected from an adult who was a healthcare worker with PCR-confirmed SARS-CoV-2 infection or an uninfected control (not recorded which). The genes are TRBV12-3 or TRBV12-4 and TRBJ2-1, with D possibly TRBD2 on 5 matching bases. The CDR3 bases are TGTGCCAGCAGTTTTTTGGCGGGCAATGAGCAGTTCTTC. Encoded protein: CASSFLAGNEQFF.